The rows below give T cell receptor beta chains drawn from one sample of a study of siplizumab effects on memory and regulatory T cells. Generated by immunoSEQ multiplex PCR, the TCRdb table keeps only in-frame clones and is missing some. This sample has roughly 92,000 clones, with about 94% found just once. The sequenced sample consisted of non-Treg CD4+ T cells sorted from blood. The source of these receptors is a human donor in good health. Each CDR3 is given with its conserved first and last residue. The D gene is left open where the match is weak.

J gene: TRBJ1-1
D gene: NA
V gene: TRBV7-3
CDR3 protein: CASSLGAGTEAFF
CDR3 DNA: TGTGCCAGCAGCTTGGGTGCCGGCACTGAAGCTTTCTTT

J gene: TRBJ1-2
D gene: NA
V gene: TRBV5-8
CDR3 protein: CASSLGQFAGYTF
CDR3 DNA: TGTGCCAGCAGCTTGGGACAGTTCGCTGGCTACACCTTC

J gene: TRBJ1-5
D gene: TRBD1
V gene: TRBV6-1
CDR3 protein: CASSEALIGTGRNQPQHF
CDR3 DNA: TGTGCCAGCAGTGAAGCGCTTATTGGGACAGGCCGCAATCAGCCCCAGCATTTT

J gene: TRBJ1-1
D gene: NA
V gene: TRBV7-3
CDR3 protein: CASSLSTGGNTEAFF
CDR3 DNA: TGTGCCAGCAGCTTAAGCACCGGGGGCAACACTGAAGCTTTCTTT

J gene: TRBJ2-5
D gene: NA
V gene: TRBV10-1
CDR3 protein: CASSESMGGSKLETQYF
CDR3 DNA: TGCGCCAGCAGTGAGTCGATGGGGGGCTCGAAGCTGGAGACCCAGTACTTC

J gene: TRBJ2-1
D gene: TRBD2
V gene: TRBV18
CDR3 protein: CASSPAGGEQFF
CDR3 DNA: TGTGCCAGCTCACCGGCGGGGGGTGAGCAGTTCTTC

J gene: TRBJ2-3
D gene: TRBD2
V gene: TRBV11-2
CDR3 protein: CASSWGGTSGTDTQYF
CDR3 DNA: TGTGCCAGCAGTTGGGGGGGGACTAGCGGCACAGATACGCAGTATTTT

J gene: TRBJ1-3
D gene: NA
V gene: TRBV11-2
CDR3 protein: CASRTEPIYSGNTIYF
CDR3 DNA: TGTGCCAGCAGAACAGAACCCATATACTCTGGAAACACCATATATTTT

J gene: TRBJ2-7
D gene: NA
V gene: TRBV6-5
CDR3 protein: CASRTPTYEQYF
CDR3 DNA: TGTGCCAGCAGGACCCCGACCTACGAGCAGTACTTC

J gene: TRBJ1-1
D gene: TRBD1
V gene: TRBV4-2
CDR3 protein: CASSQPGQPMNTEAFF
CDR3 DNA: TGTGCCAGCAGCCAACCGGGACAGCCTATGAACACTGAAGCTTTCTTT

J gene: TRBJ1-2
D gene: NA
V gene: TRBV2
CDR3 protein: CASSDQVGGANYGYTF
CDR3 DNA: TGTGCCAGCAGTGATCAGGTCGGAGGAGCTAACTATGGCTACACCTTC

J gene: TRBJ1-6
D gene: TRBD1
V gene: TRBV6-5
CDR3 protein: CASGSRQGNNSPLHF
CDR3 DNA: TGTGCCAGCGGAAGCCGACAGGGTAATAATTCACCCCTCCACTTT

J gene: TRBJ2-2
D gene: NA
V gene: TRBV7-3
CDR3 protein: CASSTIRGTGELFF
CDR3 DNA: TGTGCCAGCAGCACCATTCGGGGCACCGGGGAGCTGTTTTTT

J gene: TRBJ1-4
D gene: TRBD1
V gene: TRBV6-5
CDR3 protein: CASRDRTAGNEKLFF
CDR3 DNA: TGTGCCAGCAGGGACAGGACAGCGGGGAATGAAAAACTGTTTTTT

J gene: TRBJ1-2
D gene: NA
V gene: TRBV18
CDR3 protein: CASSPKGENYGYTF
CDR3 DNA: TGTGCCAGCTCACCAAAGGGAGAAAACTATGGCTACACCTTC

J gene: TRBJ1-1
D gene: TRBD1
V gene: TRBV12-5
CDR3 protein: CASGFAGGTEAFF
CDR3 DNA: TGTGCTAGTGGTTTCGCAGGGGGCACTGAAGCTTTCTTT

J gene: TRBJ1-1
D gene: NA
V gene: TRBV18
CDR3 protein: CASSPSGRVNTEAFF
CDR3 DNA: TGTGCCAGCTCACCGTCGGGCAGGGTGAACACTGAAGCTTTCTTT